The source of this T cell receptor beta chain is a study of CD8 T cells in ankylosing spondylitis. General study findings and limits: What appeared characteristic of ankylosing spondylitis blood was a TCR beta motif of seven to nine highly homologous variants.

This clonotype came up many times. The antigen is unknown. V was shortened by 6 bases and J by 5 bases, with 13 bases between the two germline ends. CDR3 length: 13 residues. In TCRdb, the 5' RACE reads were re-called with MiXCR into one record per CDR3 protein. Here the sample spans around 300,000 distinct CDR3 sequences, around 10% being singletons. Material: blood, either unsorted or a sorted T cell fraction (not recorded which). The sequence derives from a female donor with ankylosing spondylitis or in good health (not recorded which). This chain joins TRBV12-3 or TRBV12-4 and TRBJ1-1, with D possibly being TRBD1 (5 bases). The CDR3 DNA reads as TGTGCCAGCAGCCCCAGGGAAGTGACTGAAGCTTTCTTT. Residues: CASSPREVTEAFF.